The 25 T cell receptor beta chains below all came from one sample that was sequenced in a study of T cell repertoires in cytomegalovirus infection. Using its own MiXCR run on the reads, TCRdb lists one record per CDR3 protein. The sample lists around 350,000 distinct CDR3 sequences, about a sixth occurring once. What was sequenced was PBMCs. All receptors come from a human donor in good health (CMV status not recorded). Some clones in this sample may be carry-over from other donors' samples.

V and J are TRBV2 and TRBJ2-7; possibly TRBD2 for D (5 bases). CDR3 length: 14 amino acids. In germline, CDR1 is SNHLY, CDR2 FYNNEI. Deletions cut 4 bases from V and 6 bases from J, with 16 bases between. The CDR3 bases are TGTGCCAGCAGTGGATTGGCGGCGGGCGGCGAGCAGTACTTC. Its protein is CASSGLAAGGEQYF.

This clonotype was counted at least ten times. The genes are TRBV4-1 and TRBJ2-1, with a weak D call TRBD2 (5 bases). The CDR3 sequence is 14 residues long. Germline lookup yields CDR1 MGHRA and CDR2 YSYEKL. Deletions cut 0 bases from V and 13 bases from J, with 16 bases between. Written as DNA, the CDR3 is TGCGCCAGCAGCCAAGATCTGGCTAGCTCGAGCCAGTTCTTC. Encoded protein: CASSQDLASSSQFF.

This chain connects TRBV5-1 to TRBJ2-1; no clear D gene. CDR3 size: 15 residues. V was cut by 6 bases and J by 1 base, with 14 bases left in between. Germline V lookup: CDR1 SGHRS, CDR2 YFSETQ. CDR3: CASTDTLGSYNEQFF. The CDR3 region has the DNA TGCGCCAGCACCGACACGCTTGGTTCCTACAATGAGCAGTTCTTC.

This clonotype showed up many times. The chain carries TRBV11-2 and TRBJ2-1; TRBD1 is a possible D gene (5 bases). The V end lost 1 base, the J end lost 0 bases, and 19 bases lay between the germline ends. This CDR3 spans 19 amino acids. Germline lookup yields CDR1 SGHAT and CDR2 FQNNGV. The CDR3 here is CASSLVRTSLRISYNEQFF. The CDR3 nucleotides are TGTGCCAGCAGCTTAGTAAGGACATCCCTGAGGATCTCCTACAATGAGCAGTTCTTC.

This sequence joins TRBV20-1 and TRBJ2-5, with 7 bases lining up with TRBD2. There are 12 residues in the CDR3. V was pared by 5 bases and J by 3 bases, with 3 bases of the junction left unmatched. Per germline, CDR1 DFQATT and CDR2 SNEGSKA (reference sequence). The chain's CDR3 is CSAPGGEETQYF. The CDR3 bases are TGCAGTGCTCCTGGGGGGGAAGAGACCCAGTACTTC.

This clonotype was picked up many times. This sequence joins TRBV4-1 and TRBJ1-2; D ambiguous. V was clipped by 4 bases and J by 2 bases, with 20 bases between them. The CDR3 length is 17 residues. The germline CDR1 and CDR2 sequences are MGHRA and YSYEKL. This CDR3 is CASSRLFPTGENYGYTF. In nucleotides, the CDR3 is TGCGCCAGCAGCCGCCTATTTCCGACGGGAGAAAACTATGGCTACACCTTC.

This clonotype was counted a few times. V is TRBV7-2 and J is TRBJ2-1; the D gene is possibly TRBD2 (6 bases). CDR1 is SGHTA, CDR2 FQGNSA, per germline. Trimming pared 8 bases from V and 7 bases from J, leaving 12 bases between. The CDR3 loop spans 12 amino acids. In DNA, the CDR3 is TGTGCCAGCGGCGGGGCCTCTAATGAGCAGTTCTTC. Protein: CASGGASNEQFF.

As concerns this clonotype: One base away lies a much larger clone, so this may be a sequencing read error. The genes are TRBV7-6 and TRBJ2-5; perhaps TRBD2 as D (5 bases). Germline CDR1 and CDR2: SGHVS and FNYEAQ. This CDR3 region has 15 residues. Trimming removed 1 base at V and 3 bases at J, with 12 bases between. As DNA, the CDR3 is TGTGCCAGCAGCTTAGGGGTAGCGACTAAAGAGACCCAGTACTTC. Translating gives CASSLGVATKETQYF. The full variable domain, with the rest looked up from reference TRBV7-6 and TRBJ2-5, is GAGVSQSPRYKVTKRGQDVALRCDPISGHVSLYWYRQALGQGPEFLTYFNYEAQQDKSGLPNDRFSAERPEGSISTLTIQRTEQRDSAMYRCASSLGVATKETQYFGPGTRLLVL.

This clonotype was seen repeatedly, ten times or more. The V gene is TRBV7-6, the J gene TRBJ2-5; 9 bases fit TRBD1. The V and J ends lost 5 bases and 2 bases, in that order; junction bases with no gene match: 6. The V gene's germline CDR1 is SGHVS and CDR2 FNYEAQ. The CDR3 loop spans 15 amino acids. The chain's CDR3 is CASSATGGIQETQYF. For the CDR3, the DNA is TGTGCCAGCAGCGCCACAGGGGGCATACAAGAGACCCAGTACTTC.

V usage is TRBV13 and J usage is TRBJ1-4, with D possibly being TRBD1 (6 bases). V was cut by 5 bases and J by 8 bases, with 18 bases left in between. Per the germline V gene, CDR1 is PRHDT and CDR2 is FYEKMQ (reference sequence). CDR3 size: 15 residues. This CDR3 reads CASSKWGAGKEKLFF. The CDR3, as DNA: TGTGCCAGCAGCAAGTGGGGGGCAGGGAAAGAAAAACTGTTTTTT.

This clonotype has a handful of counts. The gene calls are TRBV4-2 and TRBJ1-5, with 8 bases lining up with TRBD1. The CDR3 runs to 15 residues. Per germline, CDR1 LGHNA and CDR2 YNFKEQ. The V gene end was trimmed by 3 bases and the J gene end by 4 bases; junction bases not matched to a gene: 5. As DNA, the CDR3 is TGTGCCAGCAGCCATTGGACAGGGATAAATCAGCCCCAGCATTTT. Its translation: CASSHWTGINQPQHF.

Many counts were recorded for this clonotype. V usage is TRBV6-1 and J usage is TRBJ2-5; 7 positions agree with TRBD2. The CDR3 spans 17 residues. The V and J ends lost 6 bases and 1 base, in that order; junction bases with no gene match: 14. The germline V gene encodes CDR1 MNHNS and CDR2 SASEGT. Written as DNA, the CDR3 is TGTGCCAGCAGAACCTCTCGGACTAGAGGAGGCCAAGAGACCCAGTACTTC. It encodes CASRTSRTRGGQETQYF.

The rearrangement links TRBV2 to TRBJ1-5, with D possibly being TRBD1 (5 bases). The CDR3 covers 12 residues. Germline CDR1 is SNHLY and CDR2 is FYNNEI. The ends were cut back, 4 bases at V and 9 bases at J, with 10 bases in the middle. CDR3 coding DNA: TGTGCCAGCAGTGGGGGACCTCGGCCCCAGCATTTT. Protein sequence: CASSGGPRPQHF.

V is TRBV2 and J is TRBJ1-6; tentatively, D is TRBD1 (5 bases). V was shortened by 3 bases and J by 14 bases, with 14 bases between the two germline ends. Per the germline V gene, CDR1 is SNHLY and CDR2 is FYNNEI. The CDR3 loop spans 13 amino acids. CDR3 sequence (DNA): TGTGCCAGCAGTGACCAACCCGGGGCAACCCTCCACTTT. Protein sequence: CASSDQPGATLHF.

This rearrangement joins TRBV23-1 to TRBJ2-5; weak D call: TRBD2 (6 bases). TRBV23-1 is an ORF, and what it does is uncertain. V was trimmed by 2 bases and J by 3 bases, leaving 10 bases between them. The CDR3 covers 14 residues. The CDR3 loop reads CASSQLRREETQYF. CDR3 DNA sequence: TGCGCCAGCAGTCAACTTAGGAGGGAAGAGACCCAGTACTTC.

V is TRBV2 and J is TRBJ1-2, with 10 bases fitting TRBD1. This CDR3 spans 14 amino acids. J lost 14 bases, V lost 7 bases, and 16 bases had no gene match. Germline V gene sequence: CDR1 SNHLY, CDR2 FYNNEI. CDR3 loop: CASTTSRDRGGGTF. CDR3 DNA: TGTGCCAGCACCACGTCCCGGGACAGGGGAGGGGGAACCTTC.

This clonotype has a handful of counts. CDR3 region: CASGGGGKLGYTF. The CDR3 DNA follows: TGTGCCAGCGGCGGGGGAGGGAAACTTGGCTACACCTTC. The V gene is TRBV2, the J gene TRBJ1-2; D perhaps matches TRBD1 (5 bases). Germline V gene lookup returns CDR1 SNHLY and CDR2 FYNNEI. The CDR3 contains 13 residues. V lost 8 bases, J lost 7 bases, and 17 bases lay in between.

The V gene is TRBV3-1, the J gene TRBJ1-2; D is perhaps TRBD1 (6 bases). V lost 7 bases and J 4 bases, leaving 16 bases between the germline ends. From germline, CDR1 is LGHDT and CDR2 YNNKEL (reference sequence). The CDR3 consists of 14 residues. The CDR3 reads CASTQGQGSYGYTF. Here the CDR3 DNA reads TGTGCCAGCACCCAGGGGCAGGGATCCTATGGCTACACCTTC.

The chain employs TRBV5-4 and TRBJ2-1; 9 positions match TRBD2. CDR3 size: 17 residues. The germline CDR1 and CDR2 sequences are SGHNT and YYREEE (reference sequence). Unmatched junction bases numbered 10, after V lost 2 bases and J lost 4 bases. In DNA, the CDR3 is TGTGCCAGCAGCTTCGCGGGAGGGGGTAGGTCTTACAATGAGCAGTTCTTC. Translating gives CASSFAGGGRSYNEQFF.

The sample holds many counts of this clonotype. The V and J genes are TRBV7-2 and TRBJ1-4; 7 bases line up with TRBD1. This CDR3 is built from 15 residues. Per germline, CDR1 SGHTA and CDR2 FQGNSA. The ends lost 5 bases at V and 0 bases at J; junction bases unmatched: 3. The CDR3 spells CASSPDRATNEKLFF. The CDR3 nucleotides are TGTGCCAGCAGCCCCGACAGGGCAACTAATGAAAAACTGTTTTTT.

This rearrangement joins TRBV5-1 to TRBJ2-3; 7 bases line up with TRBD2. Germline CDR1 is SGHRS and CDR2 is YFSETQ. The CDR3 sequence is 14 residues long. Trimming cost V 4 bases and J 0 bases; bases outside gene matches: 2. DNA of the CDR3: TGCGCCAGCAGCGGTAGCGGGAGCACAGATACGCAGTATTTT. Protein product: CASSGSGSTDTQYF.

This clonotype was detected only a few times. The chain recombines TRBV12-5 with TRBJ1-5, with 9 bases that match TRBD1. The CDR3 covers 16 residues. Looked up from germline, CDR1 is LGHNT and CDR2 is FRNRAP. The V gene end was trimmed by 3 bases and the J gene end by 5 bases; junction bases not matched to a gene: 8. The CDR3 DNA follows: TGTGCTAGTGGTTTATATACCGGGACAGGGTATCAGCCCCAGCATTTT. This codes for CASGLYTGTGYQPQHF. The full variable domain, completed using reference TRBV12-5 and TRBJ1-5, is DARVTQTPRHKVTEMGQEVTMRCQPILGHNTVFWYRQTMMQGLELLAYFRNRAPLDDSGMPKDRFSAEMPDATLATLKIQPSEPRDSAVYFCASGLYTGTGYQPQHFGDGTRLSIL.

This clonotype was recorded a few times. V gene TRBV11-2 combines with J gene TRBJ2-5; 8 bases are a match to TRBD2. V gave up 0 bases and J gave up 7 bases; unmatched junction bases: 13. Looked up from germline, CDR1 is SGHAT and CDR2 is FQNNGV. The CDR3 has 17 residues. The chain's CDR3 is CASSLDRGGGILGTQYF. The CDR3, as DNA: TGTGCCAGCAGCTTAGATCGTGGCGGGGGGATTCTCGGGACCCAGTACTTC.

The gene calls are TRBV28 and TRBJ2-3, with D maybe TRBD2 (6 bases). The V gene's germline CDR1 is MDHEN and CDR2 SYDVKM. There are 14 residues in the CDR3. Deletions cut 7 bases from V and 2 bases from J, with 13 bases between. The CDR3 reads CASIPGGYTDTQYF. The CDR3 DNA is TGTGCCAGCATCCCTGGGGGGTACACAGATACGCAGTATTTT.

This clonotype was seen at least ten times. The J gene is TRBJ2-5, the V gene TRBV7-2; D is ambiguous. Germline CDR1 SGHTA, CDR2 FQGNSA. Trimming cost V 1 base and J 5 bases, with 5 bases left between them. The CDR3 extends over 12 amino acids. As DNA, the CDR3 is TGTGCCAGCAGCTTAGATCGGGAGACCCAGTACTTC. This codes for CASSLDRETQYF.